This T cell receptor (beta chain) appears in the sequencing data of a study of T cell responses to AZD1222 COVID-19 vaccine. This clone came up once. The germline CDR1 and CDR2 sequences are SEHNR and FQNEAQ (reference sequence). CDR3 length: 14 amino acids. V was cut by 5 bases and J by 1 base, with 11 bases left in between. Data came from immunoSEQ multiplex PCR; TCRdb stores just in-frame clones and leaves some out. The repertoire holds 75,000 to 100,000 clones, with approximately 90% as singletons. The sequenced sample was peripheral blood, obtained on day 0 of AZD1222 vaccination. The chain links TRBV7-9 to TRBJ1-1; D is perhaps TRBD1 (6 bases). The receptor comes from an adult in good health. CDR3 coding DNA: TGTGCCAGCAGCACGATGACAGGGAACACTGAAGCTTTCTTT. Translation: CASSTMTGNTEAFF.